This T cell receptor (beta chain) came from a study of T-cell memory formation after mild COVID-19. The overall study: Each donor largely had its own TCR clusters.

This clonotype has more than one count but fewer than ten. TCRdb processed the 5' RACE reads anew with MiXCR; each CDR3 protein has one entry. The repertoire holds around 150,000 distinct CDR3 sequences, with 13% to 15% as singletons. Trimming cost V 1 base and J 2 bases; bases outside gene matches: 7. The CDR3 length is 18 residues. From germline, CDR1 is SGHDT and CDR2 YYEEEE. The chain has TRBV5-6 and TRBJ1-5; TRBD1 aligns across 12 bases. This sequence originates from an adult woman who had mild COVID-19 (a few samples of this study predate the infection). Cell type and time point are not known. Material: PBMCs or a T cell subset sorted from them (not recorded which). The CDR3 DNA reads as TGTGCCAGCAGCTTGACGGGACAGGGGGCTATCGGCAATCAGCCCCAGCATTTT. Amino acids: CASSLTGQGAIGNQPQHF. Full variable domain (outside the CDR3, taken from reference TRBV5-6 and TRBJ1-5): DAGVTQSPTHLIKTRGQQVTLRCSPKSGHDTVSWYQQALGQGPQFIFQYYEEEERQRGNFPDRFSGHQFPNYSSELNVNALLLGDSALYLCASSLTGQGAIGNQPQHFGDGTRLSIL.